What follows are 7 T cell receptor beta chains derived from one specimen sequenced in a study of blood T cells in healthy people across ages. Combining a sample-barcoded 5' primer with a J-beta primer mix, a second PCR ran for about 7 to 12 cycles. TCRdb ran MiXCR on the 5' RACE reads and lists one entry per CDR3 protein. This sample has 780,000 or so distinct CDR3 sequences; approximately 25% occur once, and the top ten carry 3% to 4.5%. These same data were also listed under a study on T cells of mothers and their children.

The sequenced sample consisted of blood. The receptors originated from a boy younger than 18 in good health.

There are a few counts of this clonotype. The J gene is TRBJ2-1, the V gene TRBV6-5, with D hard to call. The germline V gene encodes CDR1 MNHEY and CDR2 SVGAGI. Trimming pared 2 bases from V and 0 bases from J, leaving 8 bases between. The CDR3 is 15 amino acids. CDR3 nucleotide sequence: TGTGCCAGCAGTTACGACCGGAGCTCCTACAATGAGCAGTTCTTC. Residues: CASSYDRSSYNEQFF.

This rearrangement joins TRBV28 to TRBJ2-3, with unresolved D. The CDR3 has 12 residues. Per germline, CDR1 MDHEN and CDR2 SYDVKM. The V gene lost 2 bases and the J gene lost 14 bases, with 14 bases spanning the gap. In nucleotides, the CDR3 is TGTGCCAGCAGTTTAGTTAACACATTTACGTATTTT. It encodes CASSLVNTFTYF.

To note about this clonotype: One end of the junction is discordant with germline, which a read error may explain. V gene TRBV2 combines with J gene TRBJ2-6; D is perhaps TRBD1 (6 bases). Germline values: CDR1 SNHLY, CDR2 FYNNEI. The CDR3 consists of 16 residues. DNA of the CDR3: TGTGCCAGCGGCCGGGACATGGGGTCCGGGGCCAACGTCCTAACTTTC. As protein: CASGRDMGSGANVLTF.

This sequence joins TRBV15 and TRBJ2-5, with 7 bases aligning to TRBD1. The last part of the DNA fits TRBJ2-7 better; the J call may be wrong. Germline-derived CDR1 and CDR2 are LNHNV and YYDKDF (reference sequence). The CDR3 has 14 amino acids. The CDR3 protein is CATSPRTGYYEQYF. CDR3 bases: TGTGCCACCAGCCCGCGGACAGGATACTACGAGCAGTACTTC.

The rearrangement uses TRBV6-1 and TRBJ1-4, with D possibly being TRBD1 (6 bases). The CDR3 runs to 14 residues. Germline V gene data show CDR1 as MNHNS and CDR2 as SASEGT. V was trimmed by 8 bases and J by 7 bases, leaving 17 bases between them. Written as DNA, the CDR3 is TGTGCCAGCGGGGGGGGCTTAAGAAGTGAAAAACTGTTTTTT. It codes for CASGGGLRSEKLFF.

The chain has TRBV7-8 and TRBJ2-5; 12 bases fit TRBD1. This CDR3 region has 16 residues. V lost 1 base and J lost 5; bases outside the gene matches: 5. Germline assignment: CDR1 SGHVS and CDR2 FQNEAQ. CDR3 sequence reads: CASSLVGTGGVETQYF. The DNA for the CDR3 is TGTGCCAGCAGCTTAGTTGGGACAGGGGGCGTCGAGACCCAGTACTTC.

The rearrangement links TRBV5-5 to TRBJ1-1; D is undetermined. The V gene's germline CDR1 is SGHKS and CDR2 YYEKEE (reference sequence). With 0 bases removed from V and 7 bases from J, the gap between germline ends came to 10 bases. The length of the CDR3 is 13 residues. The CDR3, as DNA: TGTGCCAGCAGCTTGGCCTCCGGCGTTGAAGCTTTCTTT. Residues: CASSLASGVEAFF.